This T cell receptor beta chain was sequenced in a study of blood T cell repertoires in COVID-19. The CDR3 loop spans 14 amino acids. CDR1 MDHEN and CDR2 SYDVKM come from the germline V gene. The ends were cut back, 10 bases at V and 2 bases at J, with 12 bases in the middle. A few counts support this clone. In the original processing: Estimated nucleated cell counts came from reference gene primer amplification. Produced via immunoSEQ multiplex PCR; TCRdb's table is partial and in-frame only. That table supplies the V and J calls and clone size; D and trimming were determined from the DNA. The data show 200,000 or so clones, around 81% seen once.

This chain connects TRBV28 to TRBJ2-6, with TRBD1 as a possible D gene (5 bases). The sample taken for sequencing was peripheral blood. The sequence was obtained from a woman in her 30s who had recovered from COVID-19. Here the CDR3 DNA reads TGTGCCACCAGGGCAGGGACTGGGGCCAACGTCCTGACTTTC. It yields the protein CATRAGTGANVLTF. Full variable domain (rest looked up from reference TRBV28 and TRBJ2-6): DVKVTQSSRYLVKRTGEKVFLECVQDMDHENMFWYRQDPGLGLRLIYFSYDVKMKEKGDIPEGYSVSREKKERFSLILESASTNQTSMYLCATRAGTGANVLTFGAGSRLTVL.